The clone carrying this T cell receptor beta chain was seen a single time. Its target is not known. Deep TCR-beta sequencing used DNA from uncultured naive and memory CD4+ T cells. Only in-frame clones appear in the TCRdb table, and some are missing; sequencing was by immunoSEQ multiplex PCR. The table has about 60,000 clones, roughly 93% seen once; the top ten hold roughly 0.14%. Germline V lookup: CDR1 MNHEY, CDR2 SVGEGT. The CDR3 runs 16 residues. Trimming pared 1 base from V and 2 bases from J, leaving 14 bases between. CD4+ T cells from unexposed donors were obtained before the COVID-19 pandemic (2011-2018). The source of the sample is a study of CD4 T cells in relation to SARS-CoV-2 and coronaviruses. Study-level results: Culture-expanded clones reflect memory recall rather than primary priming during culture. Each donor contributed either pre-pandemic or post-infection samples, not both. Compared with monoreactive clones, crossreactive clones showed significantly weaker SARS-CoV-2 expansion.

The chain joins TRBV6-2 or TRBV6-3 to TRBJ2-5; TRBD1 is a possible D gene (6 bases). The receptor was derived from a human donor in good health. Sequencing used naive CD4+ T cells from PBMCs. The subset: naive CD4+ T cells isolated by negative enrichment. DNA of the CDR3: TGTGCCAGCAGTTACTACAGGGTTGGGGAACAAGAGACCCAGTACTTC. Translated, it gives CASSYYRVGEQETQYF.